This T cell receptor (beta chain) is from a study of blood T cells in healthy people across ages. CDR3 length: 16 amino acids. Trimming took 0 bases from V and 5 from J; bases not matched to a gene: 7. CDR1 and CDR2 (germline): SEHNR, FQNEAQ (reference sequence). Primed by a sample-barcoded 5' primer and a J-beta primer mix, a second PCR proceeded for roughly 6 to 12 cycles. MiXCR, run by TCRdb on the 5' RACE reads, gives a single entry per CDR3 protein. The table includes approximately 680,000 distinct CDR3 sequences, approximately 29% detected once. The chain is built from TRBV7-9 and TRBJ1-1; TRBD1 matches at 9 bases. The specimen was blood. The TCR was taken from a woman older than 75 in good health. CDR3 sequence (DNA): TGTGCCAGCAGCTTAGCGCCAAGACAGGGGGGAACTGAAGCTTTCTTT. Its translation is CASSLAPRQGGTEAFF.